Listed below are T cell receptor beta chains from one sample, sequenced in a study of control samples from healthy donors and cancer patients. Profiling relied on immunoSEQ multiplex PCR, and the TCRdb table lists in-frame clones only, not all of them. This table has about 130,000 clones, about nine tenths appearing once. Sequencing input: blood. The origin of the receptors is a woman between 45 and 60 years old in good health. CDR3s include the opening cysteine and the closing phenylalanine or tryptophan. D genes are given only for firm matches. Expanded clones get a size class; other rows say once, few or many, or leave the size out.

d_gene	v_gene	len	j_gene	abundance	CDR3aa	CDR3nt
TRBD1	TRBV3-1/TRBV3-2	14	TRBJ2-4	-	CASSQGTGKNIQYF	TGTGCCAGCAGCCAGGGGACAGGAAAAAACATTCAGTACTTC
TRBD2	TRBV7-9	16	TRBJ2-7	-	CASSLGLAGASYEQYF	TGTGCCAGCAGCTTAGGTTTAGCGGGAGCGTCCTACGAGCAGTACTTC
-	TRBV11-2	16	TRBJ2-1	-	CASSLIGAGLGNEQFF	TGTGCCAGCAGCTTAATTGGTGCGGGACTTGGCAATGAGCAGTTCTTC
-	TRBV10-3	15	TRBJ1-2	-	CAIRNTGSKNYGYTF	TGTGCCATCAGAAATACAGGAAGTAAAAACTATGGCTACACCTTC
-	TRBV6-5	14	TRBJ1-2	-	CASSYAPAVYGYTF	TGTGCCAGCAGTTATGCTCCGGCAGTCTATGGCTACACCTTC
TRBD2	TRBV5-1	16	TRBJ2-1	few	CASSFSTSGLYNEQFF	TGCGCCAGCAGCTTCTCGACTAGCGGACTGTACAATGAGCAGTTCTTC
-	TRBV3-1/TRBV3-2	16	TRBJ1-2	-	CASSQDPQGHVHGYTF	TGTGCCAGCAGCCAAGATCCCCAGGGCCATGTCCATGGCTACACCTTC
-	TRBV28	14	TRBJ1-4	-	CASSLRVTNEKLFF	TGTGCCAGCAGTTTAAGAGTAACTAATGAAAAACTGTTTTTT
TRBD1	TRBV4-1	18	TRBJ1-5	-	CASSHPGQKIDSNQPQHF	TGCGCCAGCAGCCACCCGGGACAGAAGATAGATAGCAATCAGCCCCAGCATTTT
-	TRBV28	15	TRBJ2-2	once	CASSFLAVNTGELFF	TGTGCCAGCAGTTTCCTTGCGGTGAACACCGGGGAGCTGTTTTTT
TRBD2	TRBV5-6	16	TRBJ2-3	-	CASSWALAGGTDTQYF	TGTGCCAGCAGCTGGGCACTAGCGGGAGGCACAGATACGCAGTATTTT
-	TRBV30	13	TRBJ2-7	-	CAWSKGIMQEQYF	TGTGCCTGGAGTAAGGGAATTATGCAAGAGCAGTACTTC
-	TRBV7-9	14	TRBJ1-5	-	CASSLDWGNQPQHF	TGTGCCAGCAGCTTAGATTGGGGGAATCAGCCCCAGCATTTT
-	TRBV2	13	TRBJ1-1	-	CASRTPMNTEAFF	TGTGCCAGCAGAACCCCCATGAACACTGAAGCTTTCTTT
TRBD2	TRBV25-1	15	TRBJ2-7	once	CASRPRTGGSAEQYF	TGTGCCAGCAGGCCTCGTACGGGGGGATCAGCCGAGCAGTACTTC
-	TRBV27	16	TRBJ1-4	-	CASSLSLGMGNEKLFF	TGTGCCAGCAGTTTATCGTTGGGAATGGGAAATGAAAAACTGTTTTTT
-	TRBV15	15	TRBJ1-5	-	CATSRDLGSNQPQHF	TGTGCCACCAGCAGAGATCTGGGGAGCAATCAGCCCCAGCATTTT
-	TRBV19	14	TRBJ1-1	-	CASSVLRESTEAFF	TGTGCCAGTAGTGTGTTGAGGGAGTCCACTGAAGCTTTCTTT
-	TRBV20-1	11	TRBJ1-3	-	CSASNGNTIYF	TGCAGTGCTAGTAATGGAAACACCATATATTTT
-	TRBV14	12	TRBJ1-5	-	CASSPALRPQHF	TGTGCCAGCAGTCCAGCGCTACGGCCCCAGCATTTT
-	TRBV6-6	14	TRBJ1-5	-	CASSYGTGHQPQHF	TGTGCCAGCAGTTACGGTACGGGTCATCAGCCCCAGCATTTT
TRBD2	TRBV5-1	13	TRBJ2-5	-	CASRLADQETQYF	TGCGCCAGCAGACTAGCGGACCAAGAGACCCAGTACTTC
-	TRBV5-4	16	TRBJ2-7	-	CASSLSFQGGNYEQYF	TGTGCCAGCAGCTTGTCATTTCAGGGCGGGAATTACGAGCAGTACTTC
-	TRBV5-6	13	TRBJ2-7	-	CASSSPGGYEQYF	TGTGCCAGCAGCTCCCCCGGGGGCTACGAGCAGTACTTC
-	TRBV10-2	14	TRBJ1-2	-	CASSEGPQGYGYTF	TGCGCCAGCAGTGAGGGACCGCAAGGCTATGGCTACACCTTC
-	TRBV5-5	14	TRBJ2-4	-	CASSPRHGKNIQYF	TGTGCCAGCAGCCCCCGCCATGGCAAAAACATTCAGTACTTC
TRBD1	TRBV19	16	TRBJ1-3	-	CASSVQQGATGNTIYF	TGTGCCAGTAGTGTGCAACAGGGGGCGACTGGAAACACCATATATTTT
-	TRBV28	11	TRBJ1-2	-	CASSGFYGYTF	TGTGCCAGCAGTGGGTTCTATGGCTACACCTTC
-	TRBV28	13	TRBJ1-4	-	CASSLFSNEKLFF	TGTGCCAGCAGTTTATTTTCCAACGAAAAACTGTTTTTT
-	TRBV7-9	14	TRBJ2-6	-	CASSLPGGANVLTF	TGTGCCAGCAGCCTACCGGGTGGGGCCAACGTCCTGACTTTC
TRBD1	TRBV2	14	TRBJ2-7	few	CASSPLTGVHEQYF	TGTGCCAGCAGTCCGTTGACAGGGGTTCACGAGCAGTACTTC
-	TRBV6-1	18	TRBJ2-7	-	CASSEANWLRVRGSEQYF	TGTGCCAGCAGTGAAGCGAATTGGCTTCGGGTGCGGGGCTCCGAGCAGTACTTC
-	TRBV10-3	13	TRBJ1-1	-	CAISAVPNTEAFF	TGTGCCATCAGTGCGGTTCCCAACACTGAAGCTTTCTTT
TRBD2	TRBV9	15	TRBJ2-1	once	CASSVVAGGDNEQFF	TGTGCCAGCAGCGTAGTAGCGGGAGGAGACAATGAGCAGTTCTTC
-	TRBV5-1	14	TRBJ2-2	-	CASSPKHNTGELFF	TGCGCCAGCAGCCCAAAACATAACACCGGGGAGCTGTTTTTT
-	TRBV28	16	TRBJ1-3	-	CASSSWTASSGNTIYF	TGTGCCAGCAGTTCCTGGACAGCGAGCTCTGGAAACACCATATATTTT
-	TRBV27	14	TRBJ1-1	once	CASSSHRSNTEAFF	TGTGCCAGCAGCAGCCACCGCTCGAACACTGAAGCTTTCTTT
-	TRBV28	14	TRBJ1-1	once	CASSLNRDWTEAFF	TGTGCCAGCAGTCTTAACAGGGACTGGACTGAAGCTTTCTTT
TRBD1	TRBV25-1	14	TRBJ1-2	-	CASEGDSEIYGYTF	TGTGCCAGCGAGGGGGACAGCGAGATCTATGGCTACACCTTC
-	TRBV7-2	16	TRBJ2-1	-	CASSPPDYSPYNEQFF	TGTGCCAGCAGCCCCCCTGACTATAGCCCCTACAATGAGCAGTTCTTC
-	TRBV5-1	15	TRBJ2-1	-	CASSPGDTGYNEQFF	TGCGCCAGCAGCCCTGGGGACACGGGGTACAATGAGCAGTTCTTC
TRBD1	TRBV19	13	TRBJ2-7	once	CASQDRGFYEQYF	TGTGCCAGTCAAGACAGGGGCTTCTACGAGCAGTACTTC
-	TRBV28	15	TRBJ1-6	-	CASSYFRQGRSPLHF	TGTGCCAGCAGTTATTTCCGCCAGGGACGGTCACCCCTCCACTTT
TRBD1	TRBV7-9	16	TRBJ2-3	-	CASSLGTGGTTDTQYF	TGTGCCAGCAGCCTGGGGACAGGGGGGACTACAGATACGCAGTATTTT
-	TRBV7-9	11	TRBJ1-1	-	CASSASPRAFF	TGTGCCAGCAGCGCCTCCCCCCGGGCTTTCTTT